This is a list of T cell receptor beta chains from one sample in a study of blood T cell repertoires in COVID-19. The repertoire was sequenced with immunoSEQ multiplex PCR; TCRdb's copy has only in-frame clones and lacks some. This sample has approximately 200,000 clones, with around nine tenths found just once. The sequencing input was peripheral blood. The receptor source for this set is a man aged 25 to 40 with acute or convalescent COVID-19. Each CDR3 is given with its conserved first and last residue. A D gene is named only where the DNA matches it firmly. Some rows mark clone size as missing; the rest say once, few, many or name a class of expanded clone.

cdr3_length | d_call | clone_size | j_call | v_call | cdr3_nt | cdr3_aa
15 | NA | NA | TRBJ1-6 | TRBV27 | TGTGCCAGCAGTGGTGGTACAGGGAAGTTTTCACCCCTCCACTTT | CASSGGTGKFSPLHF
15 | NA | NA | TRBJ2-7 | TRBV12-2 | TGTGCAAGTCGCTTGGGCGGGACGGCTTCCTACGAGCAGTACTTC | CASRLGGTASYEQYF
16 | NA | NA | TRBJ1-6 | TRBV7-6 | TGTGCCAGCAGCTTAGCCGGGCAGCCGGGAAATTCACCCCTCCACTTT | CASSLAGQPGNSPLHF
14 | NA | NA | TRBJ1-1 | TRBV30 | TGTGCCTGGACAAGGGTACAGGCGAACACTGAAGCTTTCTTT | CAWTRVQANTEAFF
12 | NA | NA | TRBJ2-5 | TRBV6-5 | TGTGCCAGCAGTTACAATATGGAGACCCAGTACTTC | CASSYNMETQYF
12 | NA | NA | TRBJ1-1 | TRBV19 | TGTGCCAGTAGTATCGGTCTGAATGAAGCTTTCTTT | CASSIGLNEAFF
16 | NA | NA | TRBJ1-1 | TRBV5-1 | TGCGCCAGCTCATTGGCAGGGGTTGGGCGGAACACTGAAGCTTTCTTT | CASSLAGVGRNTEAFF
13 | TRBD1 | NA | TRBJ1-1 | TRBV20-1 | TGCAGTGCTAGTCTTCCAGGGGGCGTTCTAGCTTTCTTT | CSASLPGGVLAFF
15 | TRBD1 | NA | TRBJ2-2 | TRBV11-1 | TGTGCCAGCAGTTCTCAGGGGGTTGGCACCGGGGAGCTGTTTTTT | CASSSQGVGTGELFF
12 | TRBD1 | NA | TRBJ2-1 | TRBV7-3 | TGTGCCAGCAGCACAGGGGTAAATGAGCAGTTCTTC | CASSTGVNEQFF
14 | NA | NA | TRBJ2-1 | TRBV28 | TGTGCCAGCAGTGGCGGGGGCCACTACAATGAGCAGTTCTTC | CASSGGGHYNEQFF
15 | NA | few | TRBJ1-3 | TRBV14 | TGTGCCAGCAGCCTAAGCGCGGGGCCTGGAAACACCATATATTTT | CASSLSAGPGNTIYF
16 | NA | NA | TRBJ1-1 | TRBV27 | TGTGCCAGCAGACCGTTCGGGGGAGCCATGAACACTGAAGCTTTCTTT | CASRPFGGAMNTEAFF
14 | NA | NA | TRBJ1-2 | TRBV6-5 | TGTGCCAGCAGTCCCGGACAGCTCATCTATGGCTACACCTTC | CASSPGQLIYGYTF
13 | TRBD1 | NA | TRBJ1-1 | TRBV7-9 | TGTGCCAGCAGCTCTCAGGGGGCTAGTGAAGCTTTCTTT | CASSSQGASEAFF
14 | NA | NA | TRBJ1-1 | TRBV5-6 | TGTGCCAGCAGCCTAGGGGGAAGGCGGACTGAAGCTTTCTTT | CASSLGGRRTEAFF
12 | NA | NA | TRBJ1-2 | TRBV7-9 | TGTGCCAGCGAACAGGGTGGTCTGGGCTACACCTTC | CASEQGGLGYTF
12 | NA | once | TRBJ1-2 | TRBV7-9 | TGTGCCAGCAGCTTAGTACAGGAGGGCTACACCTTC | CASSLVQEGYTF
15 | TRBD1 | NA | TRBJ2-4 | TRBV28 | TGTGCCAGCAGTCCTACAGGGGGCGCCAAAAACATTCAGTACTTC | CASSPTGGAKNIQYF
14 | TRBD1 | NA | TRBJ2-3 | TRBV5-1 | TGCGCCAGCAGCCCAGGGACAGCTCGAGATACGCAGTATTTT | CASSPGTARDTQYF
13 | NA | NA | TRBJ1-1 | TRBV25-1 | TGTGCCAGCTTCCCACAGGGTACGGCTGAAGCTTTCTTT | CASFPQGTAEAFF